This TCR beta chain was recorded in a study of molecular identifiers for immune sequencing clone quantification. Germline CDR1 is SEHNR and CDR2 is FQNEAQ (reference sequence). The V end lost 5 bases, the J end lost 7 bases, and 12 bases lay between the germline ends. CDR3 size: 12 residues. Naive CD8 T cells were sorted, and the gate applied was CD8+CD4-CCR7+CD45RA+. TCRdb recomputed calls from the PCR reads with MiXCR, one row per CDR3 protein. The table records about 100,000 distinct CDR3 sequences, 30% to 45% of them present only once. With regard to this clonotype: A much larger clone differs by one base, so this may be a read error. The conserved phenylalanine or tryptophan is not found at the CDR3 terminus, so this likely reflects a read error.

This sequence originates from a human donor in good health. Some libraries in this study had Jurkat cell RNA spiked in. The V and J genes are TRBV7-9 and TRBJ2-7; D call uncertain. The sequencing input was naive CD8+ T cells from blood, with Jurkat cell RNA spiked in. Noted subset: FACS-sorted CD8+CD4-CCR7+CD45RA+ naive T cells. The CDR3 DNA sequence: TGTGCCAGCAGCCTCCCGGAGTTGGAGCAGTACCTC. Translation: CASSLPELEQYL.